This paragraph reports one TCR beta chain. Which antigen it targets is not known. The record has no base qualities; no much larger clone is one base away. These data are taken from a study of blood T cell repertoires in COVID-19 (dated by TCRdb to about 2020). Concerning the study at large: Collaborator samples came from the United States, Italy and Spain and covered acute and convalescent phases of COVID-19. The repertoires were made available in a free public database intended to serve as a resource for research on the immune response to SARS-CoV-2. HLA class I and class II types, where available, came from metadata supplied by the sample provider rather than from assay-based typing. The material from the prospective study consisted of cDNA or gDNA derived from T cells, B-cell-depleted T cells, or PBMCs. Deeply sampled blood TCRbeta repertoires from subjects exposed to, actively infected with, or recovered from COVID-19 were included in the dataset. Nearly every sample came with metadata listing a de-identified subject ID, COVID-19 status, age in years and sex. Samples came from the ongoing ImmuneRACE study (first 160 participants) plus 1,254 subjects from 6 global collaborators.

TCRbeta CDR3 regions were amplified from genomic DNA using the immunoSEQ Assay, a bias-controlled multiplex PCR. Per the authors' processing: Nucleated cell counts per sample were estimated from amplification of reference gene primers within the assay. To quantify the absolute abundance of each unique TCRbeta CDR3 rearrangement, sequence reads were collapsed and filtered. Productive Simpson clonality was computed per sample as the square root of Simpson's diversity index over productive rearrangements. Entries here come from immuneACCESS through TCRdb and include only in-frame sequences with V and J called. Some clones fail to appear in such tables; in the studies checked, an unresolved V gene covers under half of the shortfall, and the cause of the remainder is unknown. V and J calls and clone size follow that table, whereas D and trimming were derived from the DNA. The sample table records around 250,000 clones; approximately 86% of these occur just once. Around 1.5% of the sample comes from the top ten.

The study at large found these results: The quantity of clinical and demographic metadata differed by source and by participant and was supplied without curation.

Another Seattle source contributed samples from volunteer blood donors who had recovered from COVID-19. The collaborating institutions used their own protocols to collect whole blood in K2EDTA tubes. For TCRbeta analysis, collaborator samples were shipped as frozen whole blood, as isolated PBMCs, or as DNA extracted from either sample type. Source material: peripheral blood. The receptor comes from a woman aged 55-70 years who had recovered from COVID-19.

CDR3 loop: CASSYYGAPSDTQYF. The DNA is as follows: TGTGCCAGCAGTTACTATGGGGCACCGTCAGATACGCAGTATTTT. The chain joins TRBV6-5 to TRBJ2-3; perhaps TRBD1 is the D gene, with 5 bases matching. Taken from cysteine to phenylalanine, the CDR3 has 15 residues. Of the read, only the CDR3 DNA is kept; its 45 bases are in frame from base 1. V is cut by 1 base and J by 4 bases, and the space between the germline ends is 12 bases. Taken from the germline V gene, the CDR1 and CDR2 loops are MNHEY and SVGAGI.